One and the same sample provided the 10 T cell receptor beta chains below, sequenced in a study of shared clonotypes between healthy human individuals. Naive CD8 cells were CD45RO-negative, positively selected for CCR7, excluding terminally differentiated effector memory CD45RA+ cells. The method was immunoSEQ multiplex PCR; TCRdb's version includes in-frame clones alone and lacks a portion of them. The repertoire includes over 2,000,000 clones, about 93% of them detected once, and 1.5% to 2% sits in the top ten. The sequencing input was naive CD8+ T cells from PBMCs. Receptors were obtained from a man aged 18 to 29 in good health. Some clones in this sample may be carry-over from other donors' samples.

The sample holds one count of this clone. The CDR3: CASSWDRVANEKLFF. CDR3 sequence (DNA): TGTGCCAGCAGCTGGGACAGGGTGGCTAATGAAAAACTGTTTTTT. The chain is built from TRBV7-6 and TRBJ1-4; 9 nucleotides match TRBD1. In germline, CDR1 is SGHVS, CDR2 FNYEAQ. The CDR3 runs 15 residues. V shed 4 bases, J shed 3 bases, and the junction held 3 bases outside the gene matches.

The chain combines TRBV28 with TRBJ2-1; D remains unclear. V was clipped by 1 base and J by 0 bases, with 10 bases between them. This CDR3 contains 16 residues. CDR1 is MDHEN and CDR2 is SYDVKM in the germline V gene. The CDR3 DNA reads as TGTGCCAGCAGTTTATCTTGGGCCGGCTCCTACAATGAGCAGTTCTTC. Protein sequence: CASSLSWAGSYNEQFF.

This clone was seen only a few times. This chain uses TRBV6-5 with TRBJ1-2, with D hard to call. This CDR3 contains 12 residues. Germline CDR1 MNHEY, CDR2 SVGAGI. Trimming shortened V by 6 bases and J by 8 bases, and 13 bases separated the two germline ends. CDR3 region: CASSPGGLGYTF. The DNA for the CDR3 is TGTGCCAGCAGCCCTGGAGGGCTGGGCTACACCTTC.

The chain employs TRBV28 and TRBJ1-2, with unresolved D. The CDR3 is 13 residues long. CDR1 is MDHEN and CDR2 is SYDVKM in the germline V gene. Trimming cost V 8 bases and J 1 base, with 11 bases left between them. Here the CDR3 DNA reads TGTGCCAGCCTGACCCGGCTTAACTATGGCTACACCTTC. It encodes CASLTRLNYGYTF.

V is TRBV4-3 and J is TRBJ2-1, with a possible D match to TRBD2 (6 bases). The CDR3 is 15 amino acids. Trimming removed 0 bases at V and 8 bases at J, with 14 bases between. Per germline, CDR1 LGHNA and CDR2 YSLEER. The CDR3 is CASSQDPTSAHEQFF. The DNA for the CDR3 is TGCGCCAGCAGCCAAGATCCGACTAGTGCTCATGAGCAGTTCTTC.

In DNA, the CDR3 is TGTGCCAGCAGCCCATCTCCTGATGTTCTCTATGGCTACACCTTC. Translation gives CASSPSPDVLYGYTF. This sequence joins TRBV5-4 and TRBJ1-2; no definite D call. This CDR3 spans 15 amino acids. The ends were cut back, 4 bases at V and 4 bases at J, with 17 bases in the middle. Germline CDR1 SGHNT, CDR2 YYREEE (reference sequence).

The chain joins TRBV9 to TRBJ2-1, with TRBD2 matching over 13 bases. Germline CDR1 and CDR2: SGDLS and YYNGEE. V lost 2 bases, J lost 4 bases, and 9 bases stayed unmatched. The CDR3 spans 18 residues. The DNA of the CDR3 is TGTGCCAGCAGCGTTGAGCGGACTAGCGGGAGTGATTACAATGAGCAGTTCTTC. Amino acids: CASSVERTSGSDYNEQFF.

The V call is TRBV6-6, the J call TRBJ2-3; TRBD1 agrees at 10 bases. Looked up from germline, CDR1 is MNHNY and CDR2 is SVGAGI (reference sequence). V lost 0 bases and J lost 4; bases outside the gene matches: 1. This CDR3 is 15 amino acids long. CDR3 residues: CASSYSGQGADTQYF. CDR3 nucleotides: TGTGCCAGCAGTTACTCCGGACAGGGGGCAGATACGCAGTATTTT.

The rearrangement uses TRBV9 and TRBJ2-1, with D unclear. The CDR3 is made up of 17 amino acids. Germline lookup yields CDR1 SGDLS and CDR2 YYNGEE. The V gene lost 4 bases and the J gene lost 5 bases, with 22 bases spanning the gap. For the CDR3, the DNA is TGTGCCAGCAGCCCGAACCCCACCGGATGGGTGAACAATGAGCAGTTCTTC. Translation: CASSPNPTGWVNNEQFF.

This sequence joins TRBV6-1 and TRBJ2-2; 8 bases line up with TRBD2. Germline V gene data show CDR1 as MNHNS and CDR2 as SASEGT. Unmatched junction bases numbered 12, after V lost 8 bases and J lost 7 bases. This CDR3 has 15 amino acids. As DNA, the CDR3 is TGTGCCAGCTCCGGGACTAGTCGTTTTGGCGGGGAGCTGTTTTTT. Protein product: CASSGTSRFGGELFF.